This entry lists 15 T cell receptor beta chains sequenced from one sample in a study of beta chain features in type 1 diabetes. Sequenced material consisted of expressed TCRB transcripts (all of the isolated RNA was reverse transcribed). Clones were sequenced by immunoSEQ multiplex PCR, and TCRdb holds only the in-frame ones, with some missing. The sample includes around 340,000 clones, approximately 8.2% of them seen just once. The sequencing sample was made of central memory CD4+ T cells from blood. These receptors were collected from a woman between 18 and 29 years old in good health.

The V and J genes are TRBV4-2 and TRBJ2-2; 13 bases line up with TRBD2. V dropped 3 bases and J dropped 8; count of bases not matched to a gene: 6. Germline V CDR1 and CDR2: LGHNA, YNFKEQ. This CDR3 has 16 amino acids. The CDR3 nucleotides read TGTGCCAGCAGCCAGGGACTAGCGGGACGATGGGGGGAGCTGTTTTTT. Its protein product is CASSQGLAGRWGELFF.

CDR3 protein: CASSLYPETSGNNEQFF. The CDR3 nucleotides are TGTGCCAGCAGTTTATACCCCGAGACTAGCGGTAACAATGAGCAGTTCTTC. This sequence joins TRBV27 and TRBJ2-1, with TRBD2 matching 9 bases. CDR1 and CDR2 (germline): MNHEY, SMNVEV (reference sequence). Unmatched junction bases numbered 9, after V lost 1 base and J lost 5 bases. This CDR3 region has 17 residues.

This chain uses TRBV5-4 with TRBJ2-5; possibly TRBD2 for D (6 bases). There are 14 residues in the CDR3. Trimming shortened V by 4 bases and J by 1 base, and 11 bases separated the two germline ends. Germline V gene data show CDR1 as SGHNT and CDR2 as YYREEE (reference sequence). As DNA, the CDR3 is TGTGCCAGCAGCCCGGGGGTCCTCCAAGAGACCCAGTACTTC. Residues: CASSPGVLQETQYF. The full variable domain, its missing parts supplied by reference TRBV5-4 and TRBJ2-5, is ETGVTQSPTHLIKTRGQQVTLRCSSQSGHNTVSWYQQALGQGPQFIFQYYREEENGRGNFPPRFSGLQFPNYSSELNVNALELDDSALYLCASSPGVLQETQYFGPGTRLLVL.

This clone turned up a few times. V usage is TRBV7-2 and J usage is TRBJ2-5; D call uncertain. The CDR3 loop spans 13 amino acids. CDR1 is SGHTA, CDR2 FQGNSA, per germline. V was clipped by 3 bases and J by 5 bases, with 10 bases between them. CDR3 in amino acids: CASSLVYGETQYF. The DNA for the CDR3 is TGTGCCAGCAGCTTGGTTTATGGGGAGACCCAGTACTTC. Based on the CDR3 plus reference TRBV7-2 and TRBJ2-5, the full variable domain is GAGVSQSPSNKVTEKGKDVELRCDPISGHTALYWYRQSLGQGLEFLIYFQGNSAPDKSGLPSDRFSAERTGGSVSTLTIQRTQQEDSAVYLCASSLVYGETQYFGPGTRLLVL.

This clone occurred a few times. The chain recombines TRBV5-1 with TRBJ2-4, with D maybe TRBD1 (6 bases). Trimming stripped 0 bases from V and 7 bases from J, with 14 bases between. In germline, CDR1 is SGHRS, CDR2 YFSETQ. The CDR3 covers 15 residues. The CDR3 DNA reads as TGCGCCAGCAGCTTGGTGGCCCAACAGGGCAACATTCAGTACTTC. Its translation is CASSLVAQQGNIQYF.

The chain uses TRBV5-1 and TRBJ2-7; 7 nucleotides line up with TRBD1. Trimming cost V 3 bases and J 4 bases; bases outside gene matches: 7. Germline V lookup: CDR1 SGHRS, CDR2 YFSETQ. The CDR3 is made up of 14 amino acids. CDR3 nucleotides: TGCGCCAGCAGCTCGGCCGGGACAGCGTACGAGCAGTACTTC. Translated: CASSSAGTAYEQYF.

The gene calls are TRBV20-1 and TRBJ1-1; TRBD1 matches 7 bases. This CDR3 spans 10 amino acids. Unmatched junction bases numbered 2, after V lost 5 bases and J lost 8 bases. Germline V gene lookup returns CDR1 DFQATT and CDR2 SNEGSKA (reference sequence). CDR3 residues: CSAQDREAFF. CDR3 DNA: TGCAGTGCTCAGGACAGGGAAGCTTTCTTT.

The sample holds a few counts of this clone. The CDR3 protein is CASKAGDVREQFF. CDR3 nucleotides: TGTGCCAGCAAGGCGGGAGACGTTCGGGAGCAGTTCTTC. The V and J genes are TRBV2 and TRBJ2-1; 7 nucleotides agree with TRBD2. The CDR3 spans 13 residues. With V trimmed by 7 bases and J by 10 bases, 10 bases remained unmatched. Germline CDR1 reads SNHLY; CDR2 reads FYNNEI.

This clone was counted between two and nine times. The DNA of the CDR3 is TGTGCCAGCAGTGACGGATTGAGGGTTTACAATGAGCAGTTCTTC. It codes for CASSDGLRVYNEQFF. The V call is TRBV6-1, the J call TRBJ2-1; tentatively, D is TRBD2 (5 bases). CDR3 size: 15 residues. Trimming took off 3 bases at V and 4 bases at J, with 13 bases between the two ends. Germline V gives CDR1 MNHNS, CDR2 SASEGT.

This clone occurred a few times. Written as DNA, the CDR3 is TGTGCCAGCAGCCAAACTGGGGATCGAGAGACCCAGTACTTC. Its protein product is CASSQTGDRETQYF. This chain joins TRBV4-2 and TRBJ2-5; D not resolved. The V gene's germline CDR1 is LGHNA and CDR2 YNFKEQ. V gave up 2 bases and J gave up 4 bases, with 11 bases separating them. The CDR3 extends over 14 amino acids.

This chain links TRBV6-5 with TRBJ2-7, with 7 bases that match TRBD2. V shed 6 bases and J 7 bases; nucleotides not matched to a gene: 9. This CDR3 is built from 13 residues. Germline V CDR1 and CDR2: MNHEY, SVGAGI. CDR3 sequence: CASSFAGGGEQYF. The CDR3 DNA follows: TGTGCCAGCAGCTTCGCTGGGGGAGGGGAGCAGTACTTC.

This clone was picked up a small number of times. The chain couples TRBV15 to TRBJ2-5, with D unresolved. Trimming left V 1 base short and J 0 bases short, with 9 bases between. Germline V CDR1 and CDR2: LNHNV, YYDKDF (reference sequence). This CDR3 spans 15 amino acids. The DNA of the CDR3 is TGTGCCACCAGCAGAGTTGTGTCCGACCAAGAGACCCAGTACTTC. Amino acids: CATSRVVSDQETQYF.

This clone was recorded a few times. The V and J genes are TRBV29-1 and TRBJ2-7; 9 bases are a match to TRBD2. CDR1 SQVTM and CDR2 ANQGSEA come from the germline V gene. This CDR3 region has 14 residues. V shed 4 bases and J 1 base; nucleotides not matched to a gene: 5. CDR3 loop: CSVVGLAGSYEQYF. CDR3 DNA sequence: TGCAGCGTTGTAGGCCTAGCGGGATCCTACGAGCAGTACTTC.

The J gene is TRBJ1-5, the V gene TRBV5-1, with D perhaps TRBD1 (6 bases). Trimming cost V 3 bases and J 4 bases, with 14 bases left between them. The CDR3 covers 15 residues. Germline CDR1 is SGHRS and CDR2 is YFSETQ. DNA of the CDR3: TGCGCCAGCAGCTATTCGGACAGCAAAAATCAGCCCCAGCATTTT. It yields the protein CASSYSDSKNQPQHF. The variable domain in full, with the rest retrieved from reference TRBV5-1 and TRBJ1-5, is KAGVTQTPRYLIKTRGQQVTLSCSPISGHRSVSWYQQTPGQGLQFLFEYFSETQRNKGNFPGRFSGRQFSNSRSEMNVSTLELGDSALYLCASSYSDSKNQPQHFGDGTRLSIL.

This clone was seen a few times. J is TRBJ1-3 and V is TRBV18; tentatively, D is TRBD1 (6 bases). Germline CDR1 reads KGHSH; CDR2 reads LQKENI. This CDR3 has 15 residues. The V end was cut by 3 bases, the J end by 0 bases, with 9 bases between. CDR3 amino acids: CASSPMDSSGNTIYF. The DNA for the CDR3 is TGTGCCAGCTCACCGATGGACAGCTCTGGAAACACCATATATTTT.